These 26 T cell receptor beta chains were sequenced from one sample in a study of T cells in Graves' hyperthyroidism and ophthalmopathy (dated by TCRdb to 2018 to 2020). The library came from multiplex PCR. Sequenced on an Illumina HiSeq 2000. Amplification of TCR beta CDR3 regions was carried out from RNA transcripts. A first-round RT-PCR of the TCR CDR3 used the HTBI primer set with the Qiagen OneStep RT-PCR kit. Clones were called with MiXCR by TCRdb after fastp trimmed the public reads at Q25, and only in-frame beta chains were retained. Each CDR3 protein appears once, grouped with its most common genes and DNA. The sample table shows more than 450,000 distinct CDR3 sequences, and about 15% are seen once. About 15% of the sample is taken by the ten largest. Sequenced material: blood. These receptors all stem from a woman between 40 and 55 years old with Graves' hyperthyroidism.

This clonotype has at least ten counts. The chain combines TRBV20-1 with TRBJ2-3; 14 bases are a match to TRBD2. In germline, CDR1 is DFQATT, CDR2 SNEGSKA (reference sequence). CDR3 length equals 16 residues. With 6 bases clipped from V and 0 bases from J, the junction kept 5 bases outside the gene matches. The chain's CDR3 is CSAGTSGSPSTDTQYF. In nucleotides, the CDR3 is TGCAGTGCAGGGACTAGCGGGAGCCCAAGCACAGATACGCAGTATTTT.

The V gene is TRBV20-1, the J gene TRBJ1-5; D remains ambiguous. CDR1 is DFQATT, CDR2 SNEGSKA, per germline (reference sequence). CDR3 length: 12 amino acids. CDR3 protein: CRASTGDQPQHF. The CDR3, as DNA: TGCAGAGCATCGACCGGGGATCAGCCCCAGCATTTT.

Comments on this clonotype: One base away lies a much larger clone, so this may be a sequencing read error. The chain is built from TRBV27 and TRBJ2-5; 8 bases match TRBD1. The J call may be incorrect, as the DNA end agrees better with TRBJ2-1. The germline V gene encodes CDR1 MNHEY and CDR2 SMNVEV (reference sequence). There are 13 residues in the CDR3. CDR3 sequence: CASRPGGQETQFF. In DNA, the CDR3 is TGTGCCAGCAGGCCAGGGGGCCAAGAGACCCAGTTCTTC.

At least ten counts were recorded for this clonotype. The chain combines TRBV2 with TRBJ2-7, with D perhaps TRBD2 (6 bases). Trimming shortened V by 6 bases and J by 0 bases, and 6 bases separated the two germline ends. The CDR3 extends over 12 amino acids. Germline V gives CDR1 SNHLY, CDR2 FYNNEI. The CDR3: CASRTSSYEQYF. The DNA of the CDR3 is TGTGCCAGCAGGACTAGCTCCTACGAGCAGTACTTC.

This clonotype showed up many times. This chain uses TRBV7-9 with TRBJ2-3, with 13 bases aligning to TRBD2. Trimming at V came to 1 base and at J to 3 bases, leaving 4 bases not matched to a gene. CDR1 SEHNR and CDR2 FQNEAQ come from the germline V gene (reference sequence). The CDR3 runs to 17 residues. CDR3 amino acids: CASSLGLAGGTTDTQYF. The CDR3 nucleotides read TGTGCCAGCAGCTTAGGACTAGCGGGAGGTACTACAGATACGCAGTATTTT.

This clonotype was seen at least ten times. CDR3 amino acids: CASSGGTAANYGYTF. The CDR3 coding sequence is TGTGCCAGCAGTGGAGGGACAGCAGCTAACTATGGCTACACCTTC. The chain couples TRBV28 to TRBJ1-2, with TRBD1 matching over 7 bases. Germline V CDR1 and CDR2: MDHEN, SYDVKM. After removal of 5 bases from V and 0 bases from J, the junction contained 6 bases not matched to a gene. The CDR3 loop spans 15 amino acids.

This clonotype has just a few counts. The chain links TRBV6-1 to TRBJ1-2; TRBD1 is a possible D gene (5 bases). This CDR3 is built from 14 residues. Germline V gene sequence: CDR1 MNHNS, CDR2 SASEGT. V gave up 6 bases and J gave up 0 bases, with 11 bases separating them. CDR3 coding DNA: TGTGCCAGCAGAGATCCGGGGGCTAACTATGGCTACACCTTC. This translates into CASRDPGANYGYTF.

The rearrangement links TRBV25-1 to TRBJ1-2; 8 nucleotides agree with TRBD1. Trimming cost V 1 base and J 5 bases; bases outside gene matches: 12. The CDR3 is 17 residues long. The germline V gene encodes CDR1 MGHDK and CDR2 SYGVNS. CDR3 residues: CASSESPGGRSGYGYTF. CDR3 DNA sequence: TGTGCCAGCAGTGAATCCCCAGGGGGCAGGTCGGGATATGGCTACACCTTC.

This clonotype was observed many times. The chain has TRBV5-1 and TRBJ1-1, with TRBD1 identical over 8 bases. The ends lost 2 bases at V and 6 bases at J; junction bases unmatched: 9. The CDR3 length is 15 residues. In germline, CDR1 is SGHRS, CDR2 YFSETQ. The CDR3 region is CASSFSKLQGAEAFF. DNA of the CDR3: TGCGCCAGCAGCTTTTCCAAACTACAGGGGGCTGAAGCTTTCTTT.

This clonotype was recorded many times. CDR3: CATSDLQETQYF. Written as DNA, the CDR3 is TGTGCCACCAGTGATCTACAAGAGACCCAGTACTTC. J is TRBJ2-5 and V is TRBV24-1; D unresolved. In germline, CDR1 is KGHDR, CDR2 SFDVKD. The V end was cut by 3 bases, the J end by 2 bases, with 3 bases between. The length of the CDR3 is 12 residues.

The CDR3 DNA sequence: TGTGCCAGCAGCTTAGGTGGGGGTAGCGGGAGCTACGAGCAGTACTTC. It yields the protein CASSLGGGSGSYEQYF. The chain has TRBV7-2 and TRBJ2-7; 9 bases map to TRBD2. After removal of 1 base from V and 3 bases from J, the junction contained 7 bases not matched to a gene. The CDR3 runs to 16 residues. CDR1 and CDR2 from the germline V gene are SGHTA and FQGNSA.

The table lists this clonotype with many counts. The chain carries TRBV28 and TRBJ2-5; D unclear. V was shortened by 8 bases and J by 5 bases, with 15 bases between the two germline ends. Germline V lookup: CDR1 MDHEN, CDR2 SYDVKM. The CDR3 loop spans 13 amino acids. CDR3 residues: CASGPDPVETQYF. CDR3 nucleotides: TGTGCCAGCGGGCCAGACCCTGTGGAGACCCAGTACTTC.

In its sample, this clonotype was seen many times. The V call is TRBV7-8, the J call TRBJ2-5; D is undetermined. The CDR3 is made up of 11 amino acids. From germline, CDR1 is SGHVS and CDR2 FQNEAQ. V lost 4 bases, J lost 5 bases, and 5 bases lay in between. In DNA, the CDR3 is TGTGCCAGCAGCTCGTGGGAGACCCAGTACTTC. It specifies CASSSWETQYF.

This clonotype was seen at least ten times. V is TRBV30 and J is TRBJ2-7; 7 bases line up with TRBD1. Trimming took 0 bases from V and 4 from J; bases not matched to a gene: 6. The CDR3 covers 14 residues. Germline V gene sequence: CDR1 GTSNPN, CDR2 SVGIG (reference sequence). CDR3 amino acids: CAWSVATGPYEQYF. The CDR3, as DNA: TGTGCCTGGAGTGTGGCGACAGGGCCTTACGAGCAGTACTTC.

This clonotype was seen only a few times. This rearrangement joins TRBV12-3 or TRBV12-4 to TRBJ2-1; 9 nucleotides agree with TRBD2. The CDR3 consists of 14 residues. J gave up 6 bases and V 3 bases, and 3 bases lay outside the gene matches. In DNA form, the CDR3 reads TGTGCCAGCAGTTTGAGCGGGAGGATCAATGAGCAGTTCTTC. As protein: CASSLSGRINEQFF.

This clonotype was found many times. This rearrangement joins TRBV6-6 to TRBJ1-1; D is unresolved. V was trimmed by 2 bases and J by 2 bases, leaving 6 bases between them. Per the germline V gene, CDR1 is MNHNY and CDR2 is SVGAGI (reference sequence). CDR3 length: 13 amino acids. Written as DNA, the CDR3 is TGTGCCAGCAGTTACCTGGGAAACACTGAAGCTTTCTTT. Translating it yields CASSYLGNTEAFF.

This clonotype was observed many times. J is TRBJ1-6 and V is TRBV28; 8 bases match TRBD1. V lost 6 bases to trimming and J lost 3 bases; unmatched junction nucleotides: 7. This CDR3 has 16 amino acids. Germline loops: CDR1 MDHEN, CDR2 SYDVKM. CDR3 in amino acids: CASSHNDRGYNSPLHF. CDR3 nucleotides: TGTGCCAGCAGCCATAACGACAGGGGCTATAATTCACCCCTCCACTTT.

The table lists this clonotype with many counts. The chain's CDR3 is CASSEANSGTLYEQYF. The CDR3 DNA reads TGTGCCAGCAGTGAAGCTAATAGCGGGACCCTATACGAGCAGTACTTC. This chain uses TRBV2 with TRBJ2-7; TRBD2 aligns across 8 bases. Germline CDR1 and CDR2: SNHLY and FYNNEI. J gave up 4 bases and V 0 bases, and 8 bases lay outside the gene matches. This CDR3 has 16 amino acids.

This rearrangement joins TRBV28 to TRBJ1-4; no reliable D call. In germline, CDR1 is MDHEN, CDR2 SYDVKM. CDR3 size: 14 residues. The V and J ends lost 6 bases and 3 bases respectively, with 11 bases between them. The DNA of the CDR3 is TGTGCCAGCAGCCGGGAGGCGGCTAATGAAAAACTGTTTTTT. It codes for CASSREAANEKLFF.

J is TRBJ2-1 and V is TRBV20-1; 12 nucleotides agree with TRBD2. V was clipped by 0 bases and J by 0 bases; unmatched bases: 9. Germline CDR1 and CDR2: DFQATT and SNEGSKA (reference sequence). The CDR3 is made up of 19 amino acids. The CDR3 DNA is TGCAGTGCTAGAGATAGGTTCCTAGCGGGAGGGCCCTCCTACAATGAGCAGTTCTTC. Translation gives CSARDRFLAGGPSYNEQFF.

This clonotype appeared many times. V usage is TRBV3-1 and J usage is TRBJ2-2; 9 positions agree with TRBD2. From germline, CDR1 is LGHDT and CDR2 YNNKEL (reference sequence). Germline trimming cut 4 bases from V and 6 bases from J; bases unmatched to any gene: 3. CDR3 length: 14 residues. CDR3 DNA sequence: TGTGCCAGCAGCCGTGCGGGAGGGGCCGGGGAGCTGTTTTTT. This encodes CASSRAGGAGELFF.

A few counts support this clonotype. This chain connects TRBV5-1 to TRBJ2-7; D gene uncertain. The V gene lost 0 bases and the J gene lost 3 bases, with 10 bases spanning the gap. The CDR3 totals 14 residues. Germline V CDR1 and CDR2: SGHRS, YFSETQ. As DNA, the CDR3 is TGCGCCAGCAGCTTGGGTACAGCCCTCTACGAGCAGTACTTC. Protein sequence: CASSLGTALYEQYF.

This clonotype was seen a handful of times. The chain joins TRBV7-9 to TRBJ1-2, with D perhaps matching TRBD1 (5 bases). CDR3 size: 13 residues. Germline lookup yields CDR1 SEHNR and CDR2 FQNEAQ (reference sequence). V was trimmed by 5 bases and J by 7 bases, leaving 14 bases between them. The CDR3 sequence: CASSRDLGGGYTF. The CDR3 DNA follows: TGTGCCAGCAGCCGGGACCTCGGGGGTGGCTACACCTTC.

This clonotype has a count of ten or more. The CDR3 here is CSVEGPRGRNEQFF. CDR3 sequence (DNA): TGCAGCGTTGAAGGTCCCCGGGGACGGAATGAGCAGTTCTTC. The rearrangement joins TRBV29-1 to TRBJ2-1, with D perhaps being TRBD1 or TRBD2 (5 bases each). The V end was cut by 1 base, the J end by 7 bases, with 14 bases between. Germline CDR1 reads SQVTM; CDR2 reads ANQGSEA. This CDR3 is 14 amino acids long.

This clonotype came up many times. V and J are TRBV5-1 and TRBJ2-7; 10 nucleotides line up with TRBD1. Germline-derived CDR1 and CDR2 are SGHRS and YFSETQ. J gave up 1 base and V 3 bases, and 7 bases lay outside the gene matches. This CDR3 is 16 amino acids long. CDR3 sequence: CASSSEGTGDSYEQYF. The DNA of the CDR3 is TGCGCCAGCAGCTCGGAAGGGACAGGGGATTCCTACGAGCAGTACTTC.

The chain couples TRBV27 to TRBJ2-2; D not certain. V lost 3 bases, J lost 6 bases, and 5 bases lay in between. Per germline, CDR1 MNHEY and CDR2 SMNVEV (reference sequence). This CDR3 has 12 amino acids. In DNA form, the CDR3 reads TGTGCCAGCAGTTTCGGTGCCGGGGAGCTGTTTTTT. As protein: CASSFGAGELFF.